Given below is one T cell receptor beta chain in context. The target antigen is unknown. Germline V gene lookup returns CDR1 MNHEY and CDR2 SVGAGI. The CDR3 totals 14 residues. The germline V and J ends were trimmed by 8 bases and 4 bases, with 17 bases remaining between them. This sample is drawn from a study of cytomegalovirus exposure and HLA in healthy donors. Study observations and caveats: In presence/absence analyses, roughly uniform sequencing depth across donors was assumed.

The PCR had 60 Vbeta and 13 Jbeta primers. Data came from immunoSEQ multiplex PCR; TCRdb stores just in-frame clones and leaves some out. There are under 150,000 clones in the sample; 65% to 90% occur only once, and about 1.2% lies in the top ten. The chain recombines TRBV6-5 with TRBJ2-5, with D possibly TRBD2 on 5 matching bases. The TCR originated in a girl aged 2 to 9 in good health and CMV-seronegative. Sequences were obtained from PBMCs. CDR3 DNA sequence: TGTGCCAGCGGCGCGGGTGCGGTTGGAGAGACCCAGTACTTC. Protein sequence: CASGAGAVGETQYF.